This T cell receptor beta chain was retrieved from a study of CD8 T cells in Susac syndrome. The RNA input was about 0.5 to 1 ug, and it was reverse transcribed with random hexamers. A multiplex approach, immunoSEQ multiplex PCR, amplified TCR beta CDR3 across 54 Vbeta and 13 Jbeta. TCRdb processed the immunoSEQ multiplex PCR reads anew with MiXCR; each CDR3 protein has one entry. The sample gives some 120,000 distinct CDR3 sequences, less than 95% of which show up once; around 0.13% is in the top ten. TEMRA cells were FACS-enriched, with CD8+ and CD4+ T cells isolated negatively. V dropped 4 bases and J dropped 5; count of bases not matched to a gene: 19. The CDR3 runs 19 residues. Germline-derived CDR1 and CDR2 are MNHEY and SVGEGT.

This clonotype originated in a human donor with multiple sclerosis. The sample was CD4+ T cells from PBMCs. This sequence joins TRBV6-2 or TRBV6-3 and TRBJ2-2; 7 nucleotides line up with TRBD1. The CDR3 nucleotides read TGTGCCAGCAGTTTCATCAAGGACAGGATTCGGTTAGAAACCGGGGAGCTGTTTTTT. The encoded protein is CASSFIKDRIRLETGELFF.